Listed here are 15 T cell receptor beta chains from one sample, sequenced in a study of vaccination effects on CD4 cells after COVID-19. Viral peptide pools were used in the ViraFEST assay to expand antigen-specific CD4+ T cells, and sequencing came afterward. Isolating CD4+ T cells followed approximately 10 days of culture. All vaccine recipients tested negative for nucleocapsid antibodies and had never contracted SARS-CoV-2 infection. No antigens are known for them. The data were produced by immunoSEQ multiplex PCR, yet TCRdb's version contains in-frame clones alone and is incomplete. The sample carries tens of thousands of clones, over 65% recorded once. The source was CD4+ T cells from PBMCs cultured with HCoV-NL63 spike peptides, collected before COVID-19 vaccination. These receptors were taken from a human donor who received a COVID-19 vaccine.

Note on this clone: The same CDR3 is also encoded by other DNA sequences in this sample. The gene calls are TRBV6-5 and TRBJ2-7; no firm D call. Germline V gene sequence: CDR1 MNHEY, CDR2 SVGAGI. This CDR3 is 11 amino acids long. V was cut by 0 bases and J by 7 bases, with 4 bases left in between. The CDR3 sequence is CASSYSREQYF. CDR3 bases: TGTGCCAGCAGTTACTCGAGAGAGCAGTACTTC.

The chain links TRBV4-3 to TRBJ2-3; 7 nucleotides align to TRBD2. CDR3 length: 17 residues. The V and J ends lost 1 base and 1 base, in that order; junction bases with no gene match: 8. Germline V gene sequence: CDR1 LGHNA, CDR2 YSLEER. CDR3 coding DNA: TGCGCCAGCAGCCAAGGCAGTGCGAGCGGGGGCACAGATACGCAGTATTTT. This sequence encodes CASSQGSASGGTDTQYF.

V and J are TRBV29-1 and TRBJ2-2, with D tentatively TRBD1 or TRBD2 (5 bases each). CDR3 length: 13 residues. V was cut by 3 bases and J by 6 bases, with 11 bases left in between. CDR1 and CDR2 (germline): SQVTM, ANQGSEA. This CDR3 reads CSVEVWGSGELFF. CDR3 coding DNA: TGCAGCGTTGAGGTTTGGGGGTCCGGGGAGCTGTTTTTT.

The V call is TRBV5-1, the J call TRBJ2-1; TRBD1 aligns across 7 bases. The CDR3 is 14 residues long. Trimming at V came to 0 bases and at J to 8 bases, leaving 5 bases not matched to a gene. Germline V lookup: CDR1 SGHRS, CDR2 YFSETQ. CDR3: CASSLVGQNDEQFF. The CDR3 DNA reads as TGCGCCAGCAGCTTGGTGGGACAGAACGATGAGCAGTTCTTC. The whole variable domain, filled in from reference TRBV5-1 and TRBJ2-1, reads KAGVTQTPRYLIKTRGQQVTLSCSPISGHRSVSWYQQTPGQGLQFLFEYFSETQRNKGNFPGRFSGRQFSNSRSEMNVSTLELGDSALYLCASSLVGQNDEQFFGPGTRLTVL.

The CDR3 region has the DNA TGCAGCGGGGGGGGGTTGTACGGGGGCGGCACAGATACGCAGTATTTT. As protein: CSGGGLYGGGTDTQYF. The genes are TRBV29-1 and TRBJ2-3; TRBD2 might be the D (7 bases). The germline gives CDR1 SQVTM, CDR2 ANQGSEA. V dropped 7 bases and J dropped 1 base, with 21 bases sitting between them. The CDR3 totals 16 residues.

This clone was found once. The gene calls are TRBV4-3 and TRBJ2-2; the match to TRBD2 covers 11 bases. Germline CDR1 and CDR2: LGHNA and YSLEER. J lost 4 bases, V lost 2 bases, and 3 bases had no gene match. The CDR3 sequence is 16 residues long. Here the CDR3 DNA reads TGCGCCAGCAGCCAACTAGCGGGGGGAGGCACCGGGGAGCTGTTTTTT. This encodes CASSQLAGGGTGELFF.

The rearrangement links TRBV29-1 to TRBJ1-1; 9 bases agree with TRBD1. Germline CDR1 SQVTM, CDR2 ANQGSEA. The CDR3 is 12 amino acids. With V trimmed by 7 bases and J by 3 bases, 3 bases remained unmatched. CDR3 coding DNA: TGCAGCGCCTGGGACAGGGACACTGAAGCTTTCTTT. It yields the protein CSAWDRDTEAFF.

The chain employs TRBV19 and TRBJ2-1; D gene unclear. CDR1 is LNHDA, CDR2 SQIVND, per germline (reference sequence). The CDR3 covers 14 residues. Trimming pared 3 bases from V and 6 bases from J, leaving 12 bases between. CDR3 amino acids: CASSIRLESNEQFF. Here the CDR3 DNA reads TGTGCCAGTAGTATTCGTTTGGAGAGCAATGAGCAGTTCTTC.

The V and J genes are TRBV10-3 and TRBJ2-5; either TRBD1 or TRBD2 may fit D (5 bases each). There are 14 residues in the CDR3. Trimming removed 6 bases at V and 5 bases at J, with 16 bases between. Looked up from germline, CDR1 is ENHRY and CDR2 is SYGVKD. The CDR3 DNA sequence: TGTGCCATCAGAGACCGGGAAAAGGGGGAGACCCAGTACTTC. Translating gives CAIRDREKGETQYF.

The CDR3 region has the DNA TGCGCCAGCAGCCAGTCAGCTACTGGGGCCAACGTCCTGACTTTC. As protein: CASSQSATGANVLTF. V and J are TRBV4-1 and TRBJ2-6; no clear D. This CDR3 spans 15 amino acids. V was clipped by 3 bases and J by 2 bases, with 8 bases between them. In germline, CDR1 is MGHRA, CDR2 YSYEKL.

Comments on this clone: The same CDR3 also results from other DNA sequences found in this sample. The J gene is TRBJ2-3, the V gene TRBV6-1, with D maybe TRBD2 (5 bases). Trimming stripped 2 bases from V and 0 bases from J, with 9 bases between. The germline gives CDR1 MNHNS, CDR2 SASEGT. This CDR3 has 15 residues. In DNA form, the CDR3 reads TGTGCCAGCAGTGAACTAGCAGGAAGCACAGATACGCAGTATTTT. As protein: CASSELAGSTDTQYF.

This chain uses TRBV5-4 with TRBJ2-7; D is unresolved. The CDR3 length is 15 residues. Trimming took off 0 bases at V and 0 bases at J, with 10 bases between the two ends. Germline CDR1 SGHNT, CDR2 YYREEE (reference sequence). Here the CDR3 DNA reads TGTGCCAGCAGCTTGGCCCCCCAAAGCTCCTACGAGCAGTACTTC. Residues: CASSLAPQSSYEQYF.

The gene calls are TRBV28 and TRBJ1-3, with no clear D. V was trimmed by 6 bases and J by 0 bases, leaving 12 bases between them. In germline, CDR1 is MDHEN, CDR2 SYDVKM. The CDR3 consists of 15 residues. The CDR3 DNA reads TGTGCCAGCAGCCGCCTGTTGAGCTCTGGAAACACCATATATTTT. It encodes CASSRLLSSGNTIYF.

The J gene is TRBJ2-2, the V gene TRBV3-1 (or the pseudogene TRBV3-2); D tentatively fits TRBD1 or TRBD2 (6 bases each). CDR1 LGHDT and CDR2 YNNKEL come from the germline V gene (reference sequence). The CDR3 totals 16 residues. The V gene lost 4 bases and the J gene lost 4 bases, with 16 bases spanning the gap. DNA of the CDR3: TGTGCCAGCAGCCCGAGTGGGGGGCGGATCACCGGGGAGCTGTTTTTT. This encodes CASSPSGGRITGELFF.

This clone came up a few times. The CDR3 sequence is CASSPKEIEGLRRGYTF. CDR3 in DNA: TGTGCCAGCTCACCAAAGGAAATCGAGGGTTTAAGGAGAGGCTACACCTTC. This chain links TRBV18 with TRBJ1-2; D ambiguous. CDR1 is KGHSH, CDR2 LQKENI, per germline. The CDR3 is 17 amino acids. Trimming removed 2 bases from V and 8 bases from J, with 24 bases in between.